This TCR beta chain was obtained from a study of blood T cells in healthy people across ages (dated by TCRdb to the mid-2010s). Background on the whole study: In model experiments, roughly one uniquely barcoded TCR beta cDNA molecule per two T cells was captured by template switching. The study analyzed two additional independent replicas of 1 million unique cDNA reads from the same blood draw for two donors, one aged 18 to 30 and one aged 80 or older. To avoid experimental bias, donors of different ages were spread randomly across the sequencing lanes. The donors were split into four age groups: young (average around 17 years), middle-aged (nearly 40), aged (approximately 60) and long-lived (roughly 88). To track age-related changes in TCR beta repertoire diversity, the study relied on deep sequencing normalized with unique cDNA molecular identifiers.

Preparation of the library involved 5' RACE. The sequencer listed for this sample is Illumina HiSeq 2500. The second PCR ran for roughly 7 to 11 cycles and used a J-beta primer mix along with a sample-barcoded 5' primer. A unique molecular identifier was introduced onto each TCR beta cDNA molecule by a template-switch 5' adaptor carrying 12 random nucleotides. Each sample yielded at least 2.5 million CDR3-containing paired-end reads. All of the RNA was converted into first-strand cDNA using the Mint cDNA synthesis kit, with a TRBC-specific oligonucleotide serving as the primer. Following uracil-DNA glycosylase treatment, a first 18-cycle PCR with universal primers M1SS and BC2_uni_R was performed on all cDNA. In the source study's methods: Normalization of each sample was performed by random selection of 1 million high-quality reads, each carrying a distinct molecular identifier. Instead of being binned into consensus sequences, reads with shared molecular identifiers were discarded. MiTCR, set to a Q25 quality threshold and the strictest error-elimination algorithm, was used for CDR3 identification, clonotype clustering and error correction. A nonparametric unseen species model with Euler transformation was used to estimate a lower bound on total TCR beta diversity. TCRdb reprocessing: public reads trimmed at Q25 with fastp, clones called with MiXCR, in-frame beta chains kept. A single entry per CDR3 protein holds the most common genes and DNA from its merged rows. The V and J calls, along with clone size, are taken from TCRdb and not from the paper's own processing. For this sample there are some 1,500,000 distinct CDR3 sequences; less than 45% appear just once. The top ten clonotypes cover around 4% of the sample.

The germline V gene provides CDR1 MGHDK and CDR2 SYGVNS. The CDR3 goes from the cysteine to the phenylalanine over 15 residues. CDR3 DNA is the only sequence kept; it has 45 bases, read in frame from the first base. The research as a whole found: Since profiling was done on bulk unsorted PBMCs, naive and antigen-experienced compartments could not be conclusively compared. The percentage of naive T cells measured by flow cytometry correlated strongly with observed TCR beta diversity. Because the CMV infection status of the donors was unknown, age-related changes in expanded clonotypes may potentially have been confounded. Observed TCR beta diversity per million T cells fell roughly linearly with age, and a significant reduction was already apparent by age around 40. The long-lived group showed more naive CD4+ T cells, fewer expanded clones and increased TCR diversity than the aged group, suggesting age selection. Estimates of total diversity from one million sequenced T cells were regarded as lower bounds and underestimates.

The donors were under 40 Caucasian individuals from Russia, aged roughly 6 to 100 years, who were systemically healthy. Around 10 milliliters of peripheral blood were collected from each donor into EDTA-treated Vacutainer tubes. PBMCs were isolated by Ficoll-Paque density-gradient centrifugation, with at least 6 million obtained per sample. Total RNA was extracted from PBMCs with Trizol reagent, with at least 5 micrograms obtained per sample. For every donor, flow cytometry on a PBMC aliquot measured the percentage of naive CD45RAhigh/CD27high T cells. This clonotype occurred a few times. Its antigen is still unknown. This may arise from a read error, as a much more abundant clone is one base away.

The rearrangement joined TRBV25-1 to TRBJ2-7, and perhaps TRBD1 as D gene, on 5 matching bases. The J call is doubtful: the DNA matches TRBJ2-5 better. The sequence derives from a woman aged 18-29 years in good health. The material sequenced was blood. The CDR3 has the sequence CASSEASGSKKTQYF. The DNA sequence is TGTGCCAGCAGTGAAGCATCAGGGTCGAAGAAGACCCAGTACTTC.